The next 22 T cell receptor beta chains were all read from a single sample in a study of blood T cell repertoires in COVID-19. Sequenced by immunoSEQ multiplex PCR; TCRdb stores in-frame clones only, minus some. The sample carries approximately 140,000 clones, around 84% recorded once. The sample was peripheral blood. The receptors were gathered from a human donor in a cohort sampled during active COVID-19.

The chain links TRBV29-1 to TRBJ2-5, with a weak D call TRBD1 (7 bases). Germline V gene sequence: CDR1 SQVTM, CDR2 ANQGSEA. V was trimmed by 6 bases and J by 0 bases, leaving 17 bases between them. The CDR3 length is 15 residues. The CDR3, as DNA: TGCAGCGTCGATCCCAGGGGGGATAACCAAGAGACCCAGTACTTC. Protein sequence: CSVDPRGDNQETQYF. Using reference TRBV29-1 and TRBJ2-5 for the parts outside the CDR3, the full variable domain is SAVISQKPSRDICQRGTSLTIQCQVDSQVTMMFWYRQQPGQSLTLIATANQGSEATYESGFVIDKFPISRPNLTFSTLTVSNMSPEDSSIYLCSVDPRGDNQETQYFGPGTRLLVL.

V usage is TRBV5-6 and J usage is TRBJ2-2, with 7 positions matching TRBD1. Germline values: CDR1 SGHDT, CDR2 YYEEEE. Germline trimming cut 3 bases from V and 1 base from J; bases unmatched to any gene: 6. CDR3 length: 16 residues. CDR3 in DNA: TGTGCCAGCAGCTCGCCGGGACAGCTGAACACCGGGGAGCTGTTTTTT. Amino acids: CASSSPGQLNTGELFF.

This chain links TRBV27 with TRBJ2-3; 7 bases are shared with TRBD1. This CDR3 is 20 amino acids long. Trimming at V came to 0 bases and at J to 0 bases, leaving 15 bases not matched to a gene. In germline, CDR1 is MNHEY, CDR2 SMNVEV (reference sequence). The CDR3 sequence is CASSLSPGTVPTASTDTQYF. In DNA form, the CDR3 reads TGTGCCAGCAGTTTATCGCCGGGGACAGTGCCTACTGCTAGCACAGATACGCAGTATTTT.

The gene calls are TRBV9 and TRBJ1-1, with D possibly matching TRBD1 (5 bases). Germline CDR1 is SGDLS and CDR2 is YYNGEE. CDR3 length: 16 residues. Trimming removed 0 bases from V and 1 base from J, with 13 bases in between. The CDR3 reads CASSVAQGAPNTEAFF. The CDR3 region has the DNA TGTGCCAGCAGCGTAGCCCAAGGGGCACCGAACACTGAAGCTTTCTTT.

The J gene is TRBJ2-3, the V gene TRBV5-1, with TRBD2 matching over 7 bases. The CDR3 sequence is 15 residues long. V shed 4 bases and J 0 bases; nucleotides not matched to a gene: 5. Germline V gene data show CDR1 as SGHRS and CDR2 as YFSETQ. CDR3 amino acids: CASSPSGTSTDTQYF. CDR3 bases: TGCGCCAGCAGCCCTAGCGGAACGAGCACAGATACGCAGTATTTT.

A word on this clone: This specimen includes other DNA sequences encoding the same CDR3. The genes are TRBV7-9 and TRBJ2-2, with TRBD1 identical over 7 bases. The junction had 5 bases not matched to a gene; V was cut back by 5 bases and J by 2 bases. This CDR3 has 15 residues. CDR1 and CDR2 (germline): SEHNR, FQNEAQ (reference sequence). The CDR3 DNA is TGTGCCAGCAGCCCTGGGACAGTCAACACCGGGGAGCTGTTTTTT. Protein product: CASSPGTVNTGELFF.

The CDR3 DNA is TGTGCCAGCAGCGCGGGGGGGCCAGAGACCCAGTACTTC. This sequence encodes CASSAGGPETQYF. This rearrangement joins TRBV9 to TRBJ2-5, with 8 nucleotides matching TRBD2. The germline gives CDR1 SGDLS, CDR2 YYNGEE. V was pared by 3 bases and J by 4 bases, with 2 bases of the junction left unmatched. The CDR3 consists of 13 residues.

The chain joins TRBV28 to TRBJ1-2, with 12 bases fitting TRBD1. The CDR3 extends over 17 amino acids. With 8 bases clipped from V and 4 bases from J, the junction kept 14 bases outside the gene matches. In germline, CDR1 is MDHEN, CDR2 SYDVKM. In DNA form, the CDR3 reads TGTGCCAGCCGCACCCCCGGGACAGGGGGCAGGGGCTATGGCTACACCTTC. Its protein is CASRTPGTGGRGYGYTF.

The chain uses TRBV29-1 and TRBJ1-2; 10 bases are a match to TRBD1. V gave up 3 bases and J gave up 3 bases; unmatched junction bases: 4. CDR1 is SQVTM and CDR2 is ANQGSEA in the germline V gene. There are 14 residues in the CDR3. CDR3 amino acids: CSVDWGQGYYGYTF. CDR3 sequence (DNA): TGCAGCGTTGATTGGGGACAGGGGTACTATGGCTACACCTTC.

This chain joins TRBV19 and TRBJ2-5, with 15 positions matching TRBD2. This CDR3 region has 15 residues. With V trimmed by 5 bases and J by 5 bases, 3 bases remained unmatched. Germline CDR1 and CDR2: LNHDA and SQIVND (reference sequence). CDR3 DNA: TGTGCCAGTAGTCGGACTAGCGGGGGGGGTGAGACCCAGTACTTC. Its translation is CASSRTSGGGETQYF.

The V call is TRBV9, the J call TRBJ1-2, with D uncertain. In germline, CDR1 is SGDLS, CDR2 YYNGEE. V shed 4 bases and J shed 0 bases, with 19 bases lying between them. This CDR3 has 17 residues. This CDR3 reads CASSSGLVTETNYGYTF. In nucleotides, the CDR3 is TGTGCCAGCAGCTCAGGACTCGTAACCGAAACTAACTATGGCTACACCTTC.

The chain couples TRBV7-2 to TRBJ2-5; no definite D call. The ends were cut back, 5 bases at V and 2 bases at J, with 9 bases in the middle. The CDR3 runs 13 residues. The germline CDR1 and CDR2 sequences are SGHTA and FQGNSA. The CDR3 nucleotides are TGTGCCAGCAGCCGACGAGGTCAAGAGACCCAGTACTTC. Its protein is CASSRRGQETQYF. Supplemented by reference TRBV7-2 and TRBJ2-5, the full variable domain reads GAGVSQSPSNKVTEKGKDVELRCDPISGHTALYWYRQSLGQGLEFLIYFQGNSAPDKSGLPSDRFSAERTGGSVSTLTIQRTQQEDSAVYLCASSRRGQETQYFGPGTRLLVL.

V gene TRBV6-5 combines with J gene TRBJ1-4; D not resolved. This CDR3 has 15 residues. The germline V gene encodes CDR1 MNHEY and CDR2 SVGAGI. V lost 2 bases and J 8 bases, leaving 15 bases between the germline ends. CDR3 nucleotides: TGTGCCAGCAGTTACGGGAGCAGAACCTGGGAAAAACTGTTTTTT. It encodes CASSYGSRTWEKLFF.

The CDR3 nucleotides are TGTGCCAGCTCACCCTCCTTTACCGGAGGGGAGACCCAGTACTTC. It encodes CASSPSFTGGETQYF. The V call is TRBV18, the J call TRBJ2-5; D is perhaps TRBD2 (6 bases). Germline values: CDR1 KGHSH, CDR2 LQKENI. The CDR3 is 15 residues long. Trimming stripped 3 bases from V and 5 bases from J, with 16 bases between.

J is TRBJ2-7 and V is TRBV30; D remains unclear. CDR3 length equals 13 residues. V lost 0 bases, J lost 2 bases, and 8 bases lay in between. The germline CDR1 and CDR2 sequences are GTSNPN and SVGIG (reference sequence). The CDR3 DNA reads as TGTGCCTGGAGTGTTTTATTAGCCTACGAGCAGTACTTC. Encoded protein: CAWSVLLAYEQYF.

The chain couples TRBV6-2 or TRBV6-3 to TRBJ2-5; 7 nucleotides align to TRBD2. The germline CDR1 and CDR2 sequences are MNHEY and SVGEGT. This CDR3 spans 16 amino acids. Trimming cost V 0 bases and J 5 bases; bases outside gene matches: 9. The DNA for the CDR3 is TGTGCCAGCAGTTACTCGAGAGGACGGGGGGTGGAGACCCAGTACTTC. Residues: CASSYSRGRGVETQYF.

This rearrangement joins TRBV4-2 to TRBJ1-2; possible D gene TRBD1, 5 bases. The CDR3 is 13 residues long. Trimming stripped 0 bases from V and 5 bases from J, with 7 bases between. CDR1 and CDR2 (germline): LGHNA, YNFKEQ. Here the CDR3 DNA reads TGTGCCAGCAGCCAAGACGGGGGATATGGCTACACCTTC. This sequence encodes CASSQDGGYGYTF.

The chain couples TRBV14 to TRBJ1-4; maybe TRBD1 (5 bases). V dropped 10 bases and J dropped 8 bases, with 17 bases sitting between them. Germline assignment: CDR1 SGHDN and CDR2 FVKESK. The CDR3 has 13 residues. Here the CDR3 reads CATRGTGKEKLFF. In DNA, the CDR3 is TGTGCCACACGGGGGACCGGGAAAGAAAAACTGTTTTTT.

The chain is built from TRBV9 and TRBJ2-2; 9 bases map to TRBD2. This CDR3 spans 15 amino acids. Germline loops: CDR1 SGDLS, CDR2 YYNGEE. With V trimmed by 10 bases and J by 1 base, 8 bases remained unmatched. CDR3 DNA sequence: TGTGCCCGCGGCGGGGGGGACCTGAACACCGGGGAGCTGTTTTTT. This gives the protein CARGGGDLNTGELFF.

The V call is TRBV10-1, the J call TRBJ2-1; 10 nucleotides line up with TRBD2. The germline gives CDR1 WNHNN, CDR2 SYGVQD (reference sequence). V lost 0 bases and J lost 3; bases outside the gene matches: 2. The CDR3 spans 16 residues. CDR3 amino acids: CASSESASGGYNEQFF. DNA for the CDR3: TGCGCCAGCAGTGAGTCGGCTAGCGGGGGCTACAATGAGCAGTTCTTC.

J is TRBJ2-6 and V is TRBV4-3; D gene unclear. Trimming removed 4 bases from V and 0 bases from J, with 10 bases in between. Germline-derived CDR1 and CDR2 are LGHNA and YSLEER. This CDR3 has 16 amino acids. CDR3 loop: CASSPSWSSGANVLTF. The DNA of the CDR3 is TGCGCCAGCAGCCCATCTTGGAGCTCTGGGGCCAACGTCCTGACTTTC.

The chain combines TRBV19 with TRBJ2-7; 7 positions match TRBD1. This CDR3 is built from 15 residues. Germline CDR1 reads LNHDA; CDR2 reads SQIVND (reference sequence). After removal of 5 bases from V and 1 base from J, the junction contained 8 bases not matched to a gene. In nucleotides, the CDR3 is TGTGCCAGTAGTCCGACAGGGAAGAAATCCTACGAGCAGTACTTC. Translated: CASSPTGKKSYEQYF.